This is a list of T cell receptor beta chains from one sample in a study of response to subunit inactivated influenza vaccine. TCRdb re-called the RT-PCR reads through MiXCR, storing one row per CDR3 protein. The table records over 750,000 distinct CDR3 sequences, over 20% of them present only once. Source: PBMCs from blood, taken more than 4 days after vaccination. These receptor sequences come from a man over 45 who received an inactivated influenza vaccine. Both conserved end residues are part of each CDR3. D genes are given only for firm matches. Clone size is stated in some rows and not others, as once, few, many or a class when expanded.

V	J	D	size	DNA	CDR3
TRBV20-1	TRBJ2-7	-	once	TGCAGTGCTCCCACAGGGTGGGGCGAGCAGTACTTC	CSAPTGWGEQYF
TRBV3-1	TRBJ1-1	TRBD1	-	TGTGCCAGCAGCCGCGGACAGGGAAACACTGAAGCTTTCTTT	CASSRGQGNTEAFF
TRBV7-9	TRBJ2-1	TRBD1	-	TGTGCCAGCAGCCCTACGGGACAGGGAAAAGTCAATGAGCAGTTCTTC	CASSPTGQGKVNEQFF
TRBV7-2	TRBJ1-2	-	few	TGTGCCAGCAGCTTAAGAGGAGGGAGGGACTATGGCTACACCTTC	CASSLRGGRDYGYTF
TRBV12-3/TRBV12-4	TRBJ1-5	-	few	TGTGCCAGCAGTTTAGGTCAAGGCAGGGGCTCGGGGCCCCAGCATTTT	CASSLGQGRGSGPQHF
TRBV12-3/TRBV12-4	TRBJ2-3	TRBD1	-	TGTGCCAGCAGTGCCCGGGACAGGGGTAGAACAGATACGCAGTATTTT	CASSARDRGRTDTQYF
TRBV10-3	TRBJ2-2	-	-	TGTGCCATCAGTGAGTGGGGGGACAAATACACCGGGGAGCTGTTTTTT	CAISEWGDKYTGELFF
TRBV18	TRBJ2-3	TRBD2	-	TGTGCCAGCTCACCTAGCGGGAGGGCCAGCGATACGCAGTATTTT	CASSPSGRASDTQYF
TRBV20-1	TRBJ2-3	TRBD2	few	TGCAGTGCGAGATCCGGGACTAGCGTCGGAGATACGCAGTATTTT	CSARSGTSVGDTQYF
TRBV3-1	TRBJ2-1	-	few	TGTGCCAGCAGCCAAGTTGGGGGGGCGGATGAGCAGTTCTTC	CASSQVGGADEQFF
TRBV2	TRBJ2-1	-	-	TGTGCCAGCCAGGGACTCACGTCTCCCTACAATGAGCAGTTCTTC	CASQGLTSPYNEQFF
TRBV3-1	TRBJ1-1	-	once	TGTGCCTCCTGCCAAGGGGGGGCTACGTTCGCTGAAGCTTTCTTT	CASCQGGATFAEAFF
TRBV12-3/TRBV12-4	TRBJ1-5	TRBD1	many	TGTGCCAGCAGTATATACGGGACAGGGGAAAATCAGCCCCAGCATTTT	CASSIYGTGENQPQHF
TRBV7-2	TRBJ2-1	TRBD1	few	TGTGCCAGCAGCACCGGACCGGGACAGGGGTATGACAATGAGCAGTTCTTC	CASSTGPGQGYDNEQFF
TRBV18	TRBJ2-1	-	few	TGTGCCAGCTCACCTCAACTAGGACACAATGAGCAGTTCTTC	CASSPQLGHNEQFF
TRBV5-1	TRBJ2-3	TRBD1	-	TGCGCCAGCAGCTTCGACAGGGGGCGCGGCGCAGATACGCAGTATTTT	CASSFDRGRGADTQYF
TRBV20-1	TRBJ2-7	TRBD1	many	TGCAGTGCTTGTACCGGGACAGGGGTCTACGAGCAGTACTTC	CSACTGTGVYEQYF
TRBV12-5	TRBJ2-2	-	few	TGTGCTAGTGGTTTAGGAGGGGTGAATACCGGGGAGCTGTTTTTT	CASGLGGVNTGELFF
TRBV7-2	TRBJ2-7	TRBD2	-	TGTGCCAGCAGCTGGTCAGCGGGGTTAAGTGAGCAGTACTTC	CASSWSAGLSEQYF
TRBV25-1	TRBJ2-1	TRBD2	few	TGTGCCAGCAGTGAAGCAGGGACTAGCGGGACCGGCTCCTACAATGAGCAGTTCTTC	CASSEAGTSGTGSYNEQFF
TRBV12-3/TRBV12-4	TRBJ2-7	-	-	TGTGCCAGCAGTCCGCACCGGGACAACTCCTACGAGCAGTACTTC	CASSPHRDNSYEQYF
TRBV9	TRBJ2-7	-	-	TGTGCCAGCAGCGTAGCCTCAAACAGCTACGAGCAGTACTTC	CASSVASNSYEQYF
TRBV9	TRBJ2-1	-	-	TGTGCCAGCAGCGTAGGGTCAGGGGCGTACGAGCAGTTCTTC	CASSVGSGAYEQFF
TRBV5-1	TRBJ2-1	TRBD2	-	TGCGCCAGCAGCTTAGGGACTAGCGAGACTAAGCAGTTCTTC	CASSLGTSETKQFF
TRBV5-1	TRBJ1-1	-	few	TGCGCCAGCAGCTTTACTATACAGGCCAACACTGAAGCTTTCTTT	CASSFTIQANTEAFF
TRBV10-3	TRBJ2-7	-	few	TGTGCCATCAGTGTCCGAGAAGGCTCCTACGAGCAGTACTTC	CAISVREGSYEQYF
TRBV12-3/TRBV12-4	TRBJ2-7	TRBD2	-	TGTGCCAGCACCAGATCAGCGGGAGGGCTCTACGAGCAGTACTTC	CASTRSAGGLYEQYF
TRBV7-2	TRBJ2-1	-	-	TGTGCCAGCAGCTTCGGGCTCCCCTCCTACAATGAGCAGTTCTTC	CASSFGLPSYNEQFF
TRBV4-3	TRBJ1-2	-	-	TGCGCCAGCAGCCAAGCGGCGGATGAATATGGCTACACCTTC	CASSQAADEYGYTF
TRBV6-2/TRBV6-3	TRBJ2-7	TRBD2	-	TGTGCCAGCAGTTACTCGGCCGCGGGAGGGCCCTACGAGCAGTACTTC	CASSYSAAGGPYEQYF
TRBV10-3	TRBJ1-1	TRBD1	-	TGTGCCATTCAACGGGACAGAGAAGCTTTCTTT	CAIQRDREAFF
TRBV29-1	TRBJ2-5	-	-	TGCAGCGTTGAAGCAGCTACTCGCGGTGAGACCCAGTACTTC	CSVEAATRGETQYF
TRBV5-6	TRBJ2-1	-	-	TGTGCCAGCAGCCCTACGTGGGGCAATGAGCAGTTCTTC	CASSPTWGNEQFF
TRBV5-1	TRBJ1-3	-	-	TGCGCCAGCAGCTTGGTAGGACAGCTCGCCGGAAACACCATATATTTT	CASSLVGQLAGNTIYF
TRBV5-1	TRBJ2-1	TRBD2	-	TGCGCCAGCAGCTTGGTGCCAGCGGGGGGGTCCAATGAGCAGTTCTTC	CASSLVPAGGSNEQFF
TRBV6-5	TRBJ2-7	TRBD2	few	TGTGCCAGCAATACTCTAGCGGGAGGGCCTCGTGAGCAGTACTTC	CASNTLAGGPREQYF
TRBV2	TRBJ1-6	TRBD1	-	TGTGCCAGCAGTTTGGCAGGGGGGAGGTCACCCCTCCACTTT	CASSLAGGRSPLHF
TRBV5-1	TRBJ1-1	-	-	TGCGCCAGCAGCCAAAGTAAGGGGAACACTGAAGCTTTCTTT	CASSQSKGNTEAFF
TRBV7-2	TRBJ2-5	TRBD2	many	TGTGCCAGCAGCCCAGCGGGGGAGACCCAGTACTTC	CASSPAGETQYF
TRBV12-3/TRBV12-4	TRBJ2-7	TRBD1	-	TGTGCCAGCAGCTCCCCGACGGGACAGAATTACTACGAGCAGTACTTC	CASSSPTGQNYYEQYF
TRBV12-3/TRBV12-4	TRBJ1-5	-	-	TGTGCCAGCAGTTTTGGGGGGCCCCAGCATTTT	CASSFGGPQHF
TRBV29-1	TRBJ2-3	-	many	TGCAGCGCCTCTCCGCGACTAGACACAGATACGCAGTATTTT	CSASPRLDTDTQYF